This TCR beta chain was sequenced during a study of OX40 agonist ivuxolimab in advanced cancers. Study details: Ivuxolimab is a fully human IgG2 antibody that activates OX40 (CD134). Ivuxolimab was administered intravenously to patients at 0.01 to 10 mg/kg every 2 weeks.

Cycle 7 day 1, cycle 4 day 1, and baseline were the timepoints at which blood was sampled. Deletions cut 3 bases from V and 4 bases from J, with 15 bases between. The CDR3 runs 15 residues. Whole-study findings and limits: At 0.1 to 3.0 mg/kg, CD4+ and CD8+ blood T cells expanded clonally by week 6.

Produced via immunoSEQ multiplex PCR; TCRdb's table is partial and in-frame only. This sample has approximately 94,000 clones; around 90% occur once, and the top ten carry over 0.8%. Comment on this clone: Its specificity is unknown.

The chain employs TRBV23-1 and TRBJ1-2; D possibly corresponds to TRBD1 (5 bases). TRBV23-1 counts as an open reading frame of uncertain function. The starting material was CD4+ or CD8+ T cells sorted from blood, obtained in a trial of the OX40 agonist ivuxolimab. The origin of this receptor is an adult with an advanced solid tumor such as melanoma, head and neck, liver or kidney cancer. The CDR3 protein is CASSHVGTVFYGYTF. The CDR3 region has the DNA TGCGCCAGCAGTCACGTGGGGACGGTTTTCTATGGCTACACCTTC.